The rows below give T cell receptor beta chains drawn from one sample of a study of identical twins. TCRdb re-called the 5' RACE reads with MiXCR, one entry per CDR3 protein. Here the sample spans 450,000 or so distinct CDR3 sequences, around 24% being singletons. These data were also reused for a study on T cells expressing NK-cell markers.

The specimen sequenced was CD4+ T cells sorted from blood. These receptor sequences come from a young woman in good health. Each CDR3 is given with its conserved first and last residue. A D gene is named only where the DNA matches it firmly. Clone sizes are given selectively: once, few, many, or a class where the clone is expanded.

v_gene,abundance,j_gene,d_gene,CDR3aa,CDR3nt
TRBV5-1,NA,TRBJ2-1,TRBD1,CASSIQDRASNEQFF,TGCGCCAGCAGCATCCAGGACAGGGCATCCAATGAGCAGTTCTTC
TRBV2,few,TRBJ2-1,TRBD2,CASSEAPSGDNEQFF,TGTGCCAGCAGTGAAGCGCCTAGCGGAGACAATGAGCAGTTCTTC
TRBV9,few,TRBJ2-1,NA,CASSYSSYNEQFF,TGTGCCAGCAGTTACAGCTCCTACAATGAGCAGTTCTTC
TRBV29-1,few,TRBJ2-7,TRBD1,CSVEAGDRTYEQYF,TGCAGCGTTGAAGCTGGGGACAGAACCTACGAGCAGTACTTC
TRBV12-3/TRBV12-4,NA,TRBJ2-7,TRBD1,CASRGQGDAHEQYF,TGTGCCAGCAGGGGACAGGGGGATGCACACGAGCAGTACTTC
TRBV7-2,many,TRBJ2-3,NA,CASSFVDTDTQYF,TGTGCCAGCAGCTTTGTAGACACAGATACGCAGTATTTT
TRBV3-1,NA,TRBJ1-6,TRBD1,CASSRTGTTLHF,TGTGCCAGCAGCCGGACAGGGACGACCCTCCACTTT
TRBV20-1,NA,TRBJ2-1,NA,CSGQRLYNEQFF,TGCAGTGGCCAGCGGTTATACAATGAGCAGTTCTTC
TRBV7-9,NA,TRBJ2-1,TRBD2,CASSTGPSGRINEQFF,TGTGCCAGCAGCACCGGCCCCAGCGGGAGAATCAATGAGCAGTTCTTC
TRBV29-1,NA,TRBJ2-7,NA,CSVLWTVTYEQYF,TGCAGCGTTTTGTGGACGGTTACCTACGAGCAGTACTTC
TRBV29-1,few,TRBJ2-3,TRBD1,CSVGQGAGTDTQYF,TGCAGCGTTGGACAGGGGGCAGGCACAGATACGCAGTATTTT
TRBV11-3,NA,TRBJ1-2,NA,CASSSRKSGEHGYTF,TGTGCCAGCAGCAGCAGAAAGTCAGGGGAACATGGCTACACCTTC
TRBV12-5,few,TRBJ2-6,NA,CASATSGANVLTF,TGTGCTAGTGCCACCTCTGGGGCCAACGTCCTGACTTTC
TRBV13,once,TRBJ2-2,NA,CASTPLPRTGELFF,TGTGCCAGCACCCCTCTCCCCCGGACCGGGGAGCTGTTTTTT
TRBV20-1,few,TRBJ2-3,NA,CSARELTTDTQYF,TGCAGTGCTAGAGAGCTGACTACAGATACGCAGTATTTT
TRBV3-1,few,TRBJ2-2,NA,CASSQNWSGELFF,TGTGCCAGCAGCCAAAACTGGAGCGGGGAGCTGTTTTTT
TRBV7-3,NA,TRBJ2-1,TRBD2,CASSPTLAGGYNEQFF,TGTGCCAGCAGCCCAACACTAGCGGGGGGCTACAATGAGCAGTTCTTC
TRBV3-1,NA,TRBJ2-7,TRBD2,CASSPWGGGGYEQYF,TGTGCCAGCAGCCCTTGGGGCGGGGGAGGTTACGAGCAGTACTTC
TRBV12-3/TRBV12-4,few,TRBJ2-2,TRBD1,CASSFARTGRFRSPGELFF,TGTGCCAGCAGCTTTGCTAGGACAGGGCGATTCCGCAGTCCCGGGGAGCTGTTTTTT
TRBV11-2,NA,TRBJ2-1,TRBD1,CASSSLGTGIPRTPYNEQFF,TGTGCCAGCAGCTCCCTTGGGACAGGGATCCCCCGCACCCCCTACAATGAGCAGTTCTTC
TRBV2,NA,TRBJ1-1,NA,CASRGTPNTEAFF,TGTGCCAGCAGGGGGACACCGAACACTGAAGCTTTCTTT
TRBV6-1,once,TRBJ2-1,NA,CASRIRDSGPYEQFF,TGTGCCAGCAGGATCAGGGACTCCGGGCCATATGAGCAGTTCTTC
TRBV7-3,NA,TRBJ2-5,NA,CASSPSAAETQYF,TGTGCCAGCAGCCCCTCGGCGGCGGAGACCCAGTACTTC
TRBV5-1,few,TRBJ2-5,TRBD2,CASRNGYREGSGETQYF,TGCGCCAGCAGGAACGGTTATCGAGAAGGTAGCGGGGAGACCCAGTACTTC
TRBV15,NA,TRBJ2-1,NA,CATSREKSSVQFF,TGTGCCACCAGCAGAGAGAAAAGTTCGGTGCAGTTCTTC
TRBV5-1,few,TRBJ2-7,TRBD2,CASSRREINEQYF,TGCGCCAGCAGCAGGCGGGAGATTAACGAGCAGTACTTC
TRBV10-3,NA,TRBJ2-5,NA,CAISDGGQETQYF,TGTGCCATCAGTGACGGCGGCCAAGAGACCCAGTACTTC
TRBV12-3/TRBV12-4,NA,TRBJ2-1,TRBD1,CASSPDRVSYNEQFF,TGTGCCAGCAGTCCGGACAGGGTCTCCTACAATGAGCAGTTCTTC
TRBV20-1,NA,TRBJ2-7,NA,CSASNPGIPYEQYF,TGCAGTGCTAGTAATCCGGGGATCCCCTACGAGCAGTACTTC
TRBV7-9,NA,TRBJ2-7,TRBD1,CASSYGTVGEQYF,TGTGCCAGCAGCTACGGGACAGTGGGTGAGCAGTACTTC
TRBV10-3,few,TRBJ2-1,NA,CASSKGYEQFF,TGTGCCAGCTCTAAGGGTTATGAGCAGTTCTTC
TRBV6-2/TRBV6-3,few,TRBJ2-7,TRBD2,CASSHTSESYEQYF,TGTGCCAGCAGCCACACTAGCGAATCCTACGAGCAGTACTTC
TRBV7-2,few,TRBJ2-7,TRBD2,CATSFSGGAAYEQYF,TGTGCCACCTCCTTTAGCGGGGGGGCCGCCTACGAGCAGTACTTC
TRBV10-3,NA,TRBJ1-5,TRBD1,CAISEGTGANNNQPQHF,TGTGCCATCAGTGAAGGGACAGGGGCTAATAACAATCAGCCCCAGCATTTT
TRBV5-1,NA,TRBJ1-2,TRBD1,CASSLGTGGGYTF,TGCGCCAGCAGCTTGGGGACAGGCGGAGGCTACACCTTC
TRBV9,few,TRBJ1-1,NA,CASSVDQNTEAFF,TGTGCCAGCAGCGTAGATCAAAACACTGAAGCTTTCTTT
TRBV6-5,NA,TRBJ2-1,NA,CASSSDHGRNEQFF,TGTGCCAGCAGTTCAGACCACGGGCGCAATGAGCAGTTCTTC
TRBV4-2,few,TRBJ2-1,TRBD2,CASSQDETSGGDEQFF,TGTGCCAGCAGCCAAGATGAGACTAGCGGGGGAGATGAGCAGTTCTTC
TRBV5-1,NA,TRBJ1-1,TRBD1,CASSGGAGGPEAFF,TGCGCCAGCAGCGGCGGAGCAGGGGGACCTGAAGCTTTCTTT
TRBV12-3/TRBV12-4,few,TRBJ1-6,NA,CASTPTGLNSPLHF,TGTGCCAGCACCCCCACAGGGTTAAATTCACCCCTCCACTTT
TRBV7-8,few,TRBJ2-1,NA,CASSLGGPGRSSSYNEQFF,TGTGCCAGCAGCTTAGGGGGCCCGGGACGGTCTAGCTCCTACAATGAGCAGTTCTTC
TRBV10-3,NA,TRBJ2-2,TRBD2,CAISARQTSLVGTGELFF,TGTGCCATCAGCGCACGCCAGACTAGCCTCGTTGGGACCGGGGAGCTGTTTTTT
TRBV12-3/TRBV12-4,many,TRBJ2-7,NA,CASSNGFTEQYF,TGTGCCAGCAGTAATGGGTTTACCGAGCAGTACTTC
TRBV5-1,few,TRBJ2-7,NA,CASSFGGIWDEQYF,TGCGCCAGCAGCTTTGGAGGGATCTGGGACGAGCAGTACTTC
TRBV12-5,NA,TRBJ1-2,TRBD1,CASGRAQGADGYTF,TGTGCTAGTGGACGAGCCCAGGGGGCGGATGGCTACACCTTC
TRBV5-1,NA,TRBJ2-2,TRBD2,CASSATGTSGTGELFF,TGCGCCAGCAGCGCTACCGGGACTAGCGGGACCGGGGAGCTGTTTTTT
TRBV15,NA,TRBJ2-3,NA,CATSGTPRGDTQYF,TGTGCCACCAGCGGAACCCCGAGAGGAGATACGCAGTATTTT
TRBV20-1,few,TRBJ2-1,NA,CSAAVSSNSYNEQFF,TGCAGTGCTGCGGTATCGAGTAACTCCTACAATGAGCAGTTCTTC
TRBV20-1,few,TRBJ2-7,TRBD2,CSARDNRTSGIYYEQYF,TGCAGTGCTAGAGATAACAGGACTAGCGGGATTTACTACGAGCAGTACTTC
TRBV7-9,few,TRBJ1-1,NA,CASSLAQTGAFF,TGTGCCAGCAGCTTAGCACAGACGGGAGCTTTCTTT
TRBV6-6,NA,TRBJ1-2,TRBD1,CASSSYRGGTF,TGTGCCAGCAGTTCGTACAGGGGAGGCACCTTC
TRBV5-6,NA,TRBJ2-1,NA,CASSSRGRRALNEQFF,TGTGCCAGCAGCTCCCGCGGGCGGAGAGCTTTGAATGAGCAGTTCTTC
TRBV20-1,few,TRBJ2-5,NA,CSASGQQETQYF,TGCAGTGCTAGTGGGCAGCAAGAGACCCAGTACTTC
TRBV11-2,NA,TRBJ1-4,NA,CASSSLRGRGGEKLFF,TGTGCCAGCAGCTCTCTACGCGGCAGGGGTGGTGAAAAACTGTTTTTT
TRBV12-3/TRBV12-4,few,TRBJ2-4,NA,CASSFGRERGNIQYF,TGTGCCAGCAGTTTTGGAAGGGAACGTGGAAACATTCAGTACTTC
TRBV5-1,NA,TRBJ2-7,NA,CASSLGWSGGASYEQYF,TGCGCCAGCAGCTTGGGATGGTCTGGGGGCGCGTCCTACGAGCAGTACTTC
TRBV12-3/TRBV12-4,few,TRBJ2-2,NA,CASSRLGPGELFF,TGTGCCAGCAGCCGGCTGGGCCCCGGGGAGCTGTTTTTT
TRBV6-6,NA,TRBJ1-1,NA,CASSEQGWEAFF,TGTGCCAGCAGTGAGCAGGGTTGGGAAGCTTTCTTT
TRBV5-1,few,TRBJ2-5,NA,CASSRPAQGETQYF,TGCGCCAGCAGCAGGCCAGCACAGGGAGAGACCCAGTACTTC
TRBV4-1,NA,TRBJ2-1,NA,CASSHGPGGAFF,TGCGCCAGCAGCCACGGGCCTGGGGGGGCGTTCTTC